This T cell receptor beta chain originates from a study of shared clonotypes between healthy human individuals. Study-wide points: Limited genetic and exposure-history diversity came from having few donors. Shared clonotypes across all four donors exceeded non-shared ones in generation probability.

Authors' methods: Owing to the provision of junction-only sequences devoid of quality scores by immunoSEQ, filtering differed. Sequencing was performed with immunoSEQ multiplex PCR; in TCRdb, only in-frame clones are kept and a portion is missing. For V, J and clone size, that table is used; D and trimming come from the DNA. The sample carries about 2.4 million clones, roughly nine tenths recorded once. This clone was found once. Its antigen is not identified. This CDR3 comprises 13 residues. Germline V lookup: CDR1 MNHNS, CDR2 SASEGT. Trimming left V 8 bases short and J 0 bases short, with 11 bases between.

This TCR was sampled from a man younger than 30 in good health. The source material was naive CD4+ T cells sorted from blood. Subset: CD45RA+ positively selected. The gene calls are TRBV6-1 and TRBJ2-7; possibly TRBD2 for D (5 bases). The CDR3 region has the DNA TGTGCCAGCCGGGAAGGGAACTCCTACGAGCAGTACTTC. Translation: CASREGNSYEQYF.